This entry lists 4 T cell receptor beta chains sequenced from one sample in a study of blood T cells in healthy people across ages. A sample-barcoded 5' primer and a J-beta primer mix were used in a second PCR of about 6 to 12 cycles. TCRdb analysed the 5' RACE reads with MiXCR anew, one entry per CDR3 protein. The repertoire holds some 1.5 million distinct CDR3 sequences, with 25% to 30% as singletons. Sequences were obtained from blood. The source is a woman between 25 and 40 years old in good health.

The V gene is TRBV7-9, the J gene TRBJ1-5, with 8 bases that match TRBD1. Trimming took 6 bases from V and 3 from J; bases not matched to a gene: 1. This CDR3 has 13 residues. CDR1 and CDR2 (germline): SEHNR, FQNEAQ (reference sequence). This CDR3 reads CASRQGANQPQHF. The CDR3 bases are TGTGCCAGCAGGCAGGGGGCCAATCAGCCCCAGCATTTT.

V and J are TRBV7-2 and TRBJ2-1; D not certain. Per germline, CDR1 SGHTA and CDR2 FQGNSA. Trimming removed 4 bases at V and 12 bases at J, with 22 bases between. The CDR3 runs to 15 residues. CDR3 protein: CASSSPTPRWIGQFF. As DNA, the CDR3 is TGTGCCAGCAGCTCCCCGACCCCGAGATGGATTGGGCAGTTCTTC. The full variable domain, rest sourced from reference TRBV7-2 and TRBJ2-1, is GAGVSQSPSNKVTEKGKDVELRCDPISGHTALYWYRQSLGQGLEFLIYFQGNSAPDKSGLPSDRFSAERTGGSVSTLTIQRTQQEDSAVYLCASSSPTPRWIGQFFGPGTRLTVL.

This chain links TRBV6-1 with TRBJ2-1; TRBD2 agrees at 8 bases. The V and J ends lost 3 bases and 5 bases, in that order; junction bases with no gene match: 9. The CDR3 sequence is 16 residues long. Germline V gene sequence: CDR1 MNHNS, CDR2 SASEGT. CDR3 sequence: CASSDQSGSLNNEQFF. DNA for the CDR3: TGTGCCAGCAGTGACCAGAGCGGGAGTCTTAACAATGAGCAGTTCTTC.

Comments on this clonotype: At one of its ends the junction is not consistent with the germline gene, which may arise from a read error. The chain uses TRBV7-2 and TRBJ2-7, with 10 bases fitting TRBD2. CDR1 and CDR2 (germline): SGHTA, FQGNSA. The CDR3 consists of 15 residues. The CDR3 protein is CASSRRTSGTYKQYF. DNA for the CDR3: TGTGCCAGCAGCCGAAGGACTAGCGGTACCTACAAGCAGTACTTC.